This T cell receptor beta chain was captured by sequencing in a study of shared clonotypes between healthy human individuals. Sequencing was performed with immunoSEQ multiplex PCR; in TCRdb, only in-frame clones are kept and a portion is missing. Of 700,000 or so clones listed, about two thirds are singletons. Germline V lookup: CDR1 SGHVS, CDR2 FQNEAQ. This CDR3 has 14 residues. The V and J ends lost 3 bases and 12 bases respectively, with 21 bases between them. Sequencing input: memory CD4+ T cells sorted from blood. Subset specified: CD45RA-negative fraction. The receptor's source is a woman aged 25-40 years in good health. This rearrangement joins TRBV7-8 to TRBJ2-7, with D tentatively TRBD2 (5 bases). In DNA, the CDR3 is TGTGCCAGCAGCTTGACCGGACTGAACGTATCCCCGTACTTC. This gives the protein CASSLTGLNVSPYF.